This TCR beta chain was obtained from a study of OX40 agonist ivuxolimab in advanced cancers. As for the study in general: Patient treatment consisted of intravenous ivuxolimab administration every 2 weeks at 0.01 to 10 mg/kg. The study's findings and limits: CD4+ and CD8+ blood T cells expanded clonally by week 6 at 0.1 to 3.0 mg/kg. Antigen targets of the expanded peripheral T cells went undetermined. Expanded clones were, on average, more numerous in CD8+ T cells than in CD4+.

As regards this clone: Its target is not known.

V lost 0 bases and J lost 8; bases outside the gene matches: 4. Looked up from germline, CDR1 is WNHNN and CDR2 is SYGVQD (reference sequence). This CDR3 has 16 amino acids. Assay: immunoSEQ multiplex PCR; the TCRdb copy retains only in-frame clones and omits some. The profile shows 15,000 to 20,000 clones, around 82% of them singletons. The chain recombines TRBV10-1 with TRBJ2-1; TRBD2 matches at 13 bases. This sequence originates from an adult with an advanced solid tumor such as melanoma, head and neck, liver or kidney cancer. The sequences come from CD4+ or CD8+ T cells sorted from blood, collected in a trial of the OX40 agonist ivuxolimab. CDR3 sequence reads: CASSESGLAGRDEQFF. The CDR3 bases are TGCGCCAGCAGTGAGTCGGGACTAGCGGGACGGGATGAGCAGTTCTTC.